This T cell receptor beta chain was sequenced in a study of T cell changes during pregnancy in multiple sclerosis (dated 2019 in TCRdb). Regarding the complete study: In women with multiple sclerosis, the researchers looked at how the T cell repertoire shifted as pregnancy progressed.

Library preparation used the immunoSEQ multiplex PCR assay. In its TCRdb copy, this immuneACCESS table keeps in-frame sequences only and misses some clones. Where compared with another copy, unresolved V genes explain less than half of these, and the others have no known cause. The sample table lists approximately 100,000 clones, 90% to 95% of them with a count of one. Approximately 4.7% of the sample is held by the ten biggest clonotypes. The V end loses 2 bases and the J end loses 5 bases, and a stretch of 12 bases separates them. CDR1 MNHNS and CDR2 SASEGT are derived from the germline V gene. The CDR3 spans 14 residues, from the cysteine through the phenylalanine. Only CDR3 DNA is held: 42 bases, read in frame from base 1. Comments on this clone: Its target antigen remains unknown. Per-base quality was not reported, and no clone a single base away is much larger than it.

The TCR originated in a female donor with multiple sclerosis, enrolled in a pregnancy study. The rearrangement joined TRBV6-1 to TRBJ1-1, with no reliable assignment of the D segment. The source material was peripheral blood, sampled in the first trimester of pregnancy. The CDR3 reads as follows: CASSENGDWTEAFF. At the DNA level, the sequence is TGTGCCAGCAGTGAAAACGGGGATTGGACTGAAGCTTTCTTT.